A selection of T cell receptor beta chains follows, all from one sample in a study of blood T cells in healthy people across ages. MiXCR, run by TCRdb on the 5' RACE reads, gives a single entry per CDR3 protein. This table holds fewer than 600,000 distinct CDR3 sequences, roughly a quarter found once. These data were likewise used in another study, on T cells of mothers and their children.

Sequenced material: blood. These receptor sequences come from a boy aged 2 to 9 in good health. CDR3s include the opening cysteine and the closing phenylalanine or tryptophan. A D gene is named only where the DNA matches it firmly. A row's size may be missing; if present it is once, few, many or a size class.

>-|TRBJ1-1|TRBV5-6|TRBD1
CASSLWDRGKAFF
TGTGCCAGCAGCTTGTGGGACAGGGGAAAAGCTTTCTTT
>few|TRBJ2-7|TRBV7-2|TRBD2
CASSLAGTRAPYEQYF
TGTGCCAGCAGCTTAGCGGGGACTAGGGCGCCCTACGAGCAGTACTTC
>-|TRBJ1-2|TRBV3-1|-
CASSQDTGGYTF
TGTGCCAGCAGCCAAGACACGGGGGGCTACACCTTC
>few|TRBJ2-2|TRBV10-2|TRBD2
CASTDSGSYTGELFF
TGCGCCAGCACGGACAGCGGGAGTTACACCGGGGAGCTGTTTTTT
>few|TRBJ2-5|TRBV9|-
CASSVAGIQETQYF
TGTGCCAGCAGCGTAGCTGGAATACAAGAGACCCAGTACTTC
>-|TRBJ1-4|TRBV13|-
CASSSTGKSNEKLFF
TGTGCCAGCAGCTCAACAGGGAAGAGTAATGAAAAACTGTTTTTT
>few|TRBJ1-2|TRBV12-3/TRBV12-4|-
CASSQRDGYTF
TGTGCCAGCAGTCAGAGGGATGGCTACACCTTC
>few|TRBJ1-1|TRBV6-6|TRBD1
CASIQGDTEAFF
TGTGCCAGCATCCAGGGGGACACTGAAGCTTTCTTT
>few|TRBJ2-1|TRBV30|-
CAWSVREYSYNEQFF
TGTGCCTGGAGTGTACGGGAGTACTCCTACAATGAGCAGTTCTTC
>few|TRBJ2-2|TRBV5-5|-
CASRSSLANTGELFF
TGTGCCAGCAGGTCTAGCCTAGCTAACACCGGGGAGCTGTTTTTT
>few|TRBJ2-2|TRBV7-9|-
CASIHRRTGTGELFF
TGTGCCAGCATCCACCGTAGGACCGGGACCGGGGAGCTGTTTTTT
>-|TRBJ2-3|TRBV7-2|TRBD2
CASSPPGLASTDTQYF
TGTGCCAGCAGCCCCCCGGGACTAGCGAGCACAGATACGCAGTATTTT
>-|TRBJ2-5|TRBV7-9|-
CASSLYPEPYF
TGTGCCAGCAGCTTATACCCGGAGCCCTACTTC
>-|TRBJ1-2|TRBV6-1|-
CASSEFGSDYGYTF
TGTGCCAGCAGTGAATTCGGCAGTGACTATGGCTACACCTTC
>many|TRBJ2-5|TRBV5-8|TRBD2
CASSRGLAQETQYF
TGTGCCAGCAGCCGAGGACTAGCACAAGAGACCCAGTACTTC
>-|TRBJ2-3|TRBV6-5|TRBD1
CASSLQGVGSYTQYF
TGTGCCAGCAGCCTACAGGGGGTCGGGTCGTATACGCAGTATTTT
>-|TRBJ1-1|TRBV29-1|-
CSSGQLNTEAFF
TGCAGCTCCGGACAGCTGAACACTGAAGCTTTCTTT
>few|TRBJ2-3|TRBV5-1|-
CAGSFGRKDTQYF
TGCGCCGGCAGCTTCGGGAGAAAAGATACGCAGTATTTT
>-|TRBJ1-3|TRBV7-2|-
CASSSEGQGNTIYF
TGTGCCAGCAGCTCAGAGGGGCAGGGAAACACCATATATTTT
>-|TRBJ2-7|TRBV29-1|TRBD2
CSVMDWTSSYEQYF
TGCAGCGTCATGGACTGGACTAGCTCCTACGAGCAGTACTTC
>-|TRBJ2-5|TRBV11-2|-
CASRGRVLETQYF
TGTGCCAGCAGGGGCCGGGTGTTGGAGACCCAGTACTTC
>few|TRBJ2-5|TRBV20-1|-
CSAREGDLGHQETQYF
TGCAGTGCTAGAGAAGGTGATCTTGGGCATCAAGAGACCCAGTACTTC
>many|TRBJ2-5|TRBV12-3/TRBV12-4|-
CASGTSGAQYF
TGTGCCAGCGGGACCTCAGGAGCCCAGTACTTC
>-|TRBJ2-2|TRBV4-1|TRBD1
CASSQRGLGSTGELFF
TGCGCCAGCAGCCAAAGGGGGCTGGGTTCTACCGGGGAGCTGTTTTTT